This paragraph covers one T cell receptor (beta chain) sequence. The antigen is undetermined. These data originate in a study of T cells after yellow fever vaccination. This CDR3 region has 12 residues. V was pared by 7 bases and J by 2 bases, with 8 bases between. General study results and limits: A large majority of primary-vaccination clones showed up again after the booster (about 97% CD4, almost 90% CD8).

Template switching with 5'RACE generated the TCR cDNA and added a universal primer site and UMIs. Using its own MiXCR run on the 5' RACE reads, TCRdb lists one record per CDR3 protein. The top ten hold around 17% of the sample, which has under 550,000 distinct CDR3 sequences, around a fifth seen once. The material was PBMCs, obtained about 20 days after the first yellow fever vaccination. This clonotype originated in a man younger than 35 who received the YFV17D yellow fever vaccine. This rearrangement joins TRBV12-3 or TRBV12-4 to TRBJ2-5; D gene ambiguous. This CDR3 is CASTDGQETQYF. The CDR3 DNA follows: TGTGCCAGCACCGACGGACAAGAGACCCAGTACTTC.